Below, one T cell receptor beta chain is given with its context. These data are taken from a study of control samples from healthy donors and cancer patients. Clones were sequenced by immunoSEQ multiplex PCR, and TCRdb holds only the in-frame ones, with some missing. The sample lists about 120,000 clones, nearly 95% occurring once. Trimming removed 8 bases from V and 2 bases from J, with 9 bases in between. Germline CDR1 and CDR2: MNHEY and SVGAGI. CDR3 length: 12 residues. The sequence derives from a man in his thirties or forties in good health. Specimen: blood. The chain employs TRBV6-5 and TRBJ1-2; tentative D call: TRBD1 (5 bases). CDR3 region: CASDAGNYGYTF. The CDR3 coding sequence is TGTGCCAGCGATGCAGGGAACTATGGCTACACCTTC.